The T cell receptor (beta chain) described here comes from a study of Graves' ophthalmopathy and Graves' hyperthyroidism (dated by TCRdb to 2016 to 2019). As for the study more broadly: Peripheral blood samples were taken at the time of initial diagnosis, before any treatment was given. TCR beta repertoire signatures were used to distinguish Graves' ophthalmopathy from Graves' hyperthyroidism and to predict progression to ophthalmopathy. In total, over 130 blood samples were TCR-sequenced: approximately 42 ophthalmopathy, some 75 hyperthyroidism and around 17 hyperthyroidism-to-ophthalmopathy patients. To explore V-J signatures distinguishing ophthalmopathy from hyperthyroidism, a discovery set of about 99 patients (around 42 ophthalmopathy, around 55 stable hyperthyroidism) was enrolled. The independent validation cohort included approximately 19 hyperthyroidism patients plus 17 patients who later progressed from hyperthyroidism to ophthalmopathy. In roughly 6 hyperthyroidism patients, the T-cell repertoire of thyroid tissue was compared with the T-cell repertoire of blood. Following sample collection, hyperthyroidism patients were given methimazole at a starting dose of 30 mg daily, and ophthalmopathy patients were given high-dose intravenous methylprednisolone. The investigation overall reported the following: In cross-validation, the 13-signature model distinguished ophthalmopathy from stable hyperthyroidism with nearly 90% sensitivity and 81% to 82% specificity, while in the test set the corresponding values were about 79% and 69%. In validation, the model predicted ophthalmopathy progression with over 60% sensitivity and approximately 78% specificity; more than ten predicted patients were CT-confirmed with GO in a median of about 6.1 months. Sample size was not predetermined statistically, and investigators were not blinded to group allocation. Most expanded thyroid clonotypes with a frequency above 0.001 also appeared in blood, which suggests that blood repertoires may reflect the immune response in the thyroid.

For repertoire sequencing, the TCR beta CDR3 regions were amplified from RNA transcripts. A first-round RT-PCR used HTBI primers with the Qiagen OneStep RT-PCR kit, followed by a second-round multiplex PCR, size selection and purification. Libraries were sequenced paired-end with 100 bp reads on an Illumina HiSeq2000. The paper's processing steps were these. SOAPnuke was used to process the reads, removing any read that contained adapters or uncalled bases, had a mean Phred below 15, or lacked an exact match to the constant primer or identifier. COPE v1.2.5 was used to merge high-quality paired reads. Clonotypes were defined as unique nucleotide sequences and were aligned to IMGT TRB V, D and J references using MiTCR v1.1. Only V-J combinations with frequency above 0.0001 were analysed, covering approximately 99% of repertoires. A TCR clonal expansion and chaos score per V-J combination was defined as the ratio of F50 clonal expansion to chaos observed in the TCRdist matrix. Features were reduced by Welch's t-statistics and random forest to around 14 V-J combinations, which fed a naive Bayes classifier. The similarity between thyroid and blood repertoires was quantified using the Morisita-Horn index. The public reads were reprocessed in TCRdb via fastp at Q25 and MiXCR, keeping in-frame beta chains. Identical CDR3 protein sequences are pooled into one entry, listed with their most common genes and DNA. The V and J calls reflect TCRdb's pipeline rather than the authors' work. In all, the sample holds about 740,000 distinct CDR3 sequences, and 40% of those were seen once. In total, the top ten clones hold 40% to 45% of the sample.

The CDR3 sequence holds 16 residues, the cysteine and phenylalanine included. Only the CDR3 DNA is retained, 48 bases long and in frame from the first base. Cut back by 6 bases and 2 bases, the V and J ends lie 14 bases apart. Reading the germline V gene gives CDR1 SNHLY and CDR2 FYNNEI. At least ten counts were recorded for this clonotype. The antigen this receptor binds is unknown. No quality values exist for individual bases; no much larger clone is one base distant. Ophthalmopathy patients were characterized by moderately to severely active disease, a Clinical Activity Score of at least 3, a NOSPECS grade of at least 4, and a disease duration under 3 months. Patients were excluded if they had other autoimmune diseases, uncontrolled infections, pregnancy or lactation. Diagnosis relied on clinical symptoms, serum thyroxine, TRAb, thyroid ultrasound and orbital computed tomography. PBMCs were isolated from 10 ml of fresh peripheral blood by Ficoll-Paque density gradient centrifugation. Trizol reagent was used to extract the total RNA, and its quality was then checked on an Agilent 2100 Bioanalyzer.

This sequence uses TRBV2 and TRBJ1-6; there is no confident call for the D gene. The sequence derives from an adult man with Graves' ophthalmopathy. The sequenced material came from peripheral blood. The DNA is TGTGCCAGCAGCGATTCGTTCGGTGCCTATAATTCACCCCTCCACTTT. It is translated as CASSDSFGAYNSPLHF.